The 27 T cell receptor beta chains below come from one sample, sequenced in a study of identical twins. MiXCR was run by TCRdb on the 5' RACE reads, yielding one entry per CDR3 protein. Of some 760,000 distinct CDR3 sequences in the sample, over 15% were seen once. The same data also contributed to another study, on T cells expressing NK-cell markers.

Sequences were obtained from PBMCs. The receptors originated from a young woman in good health.

CDR3 sequence: CASSHVAGGTYEQYF. The DNA for the CDR3 is TGTGCCAGCAGCCATGTGGCAGGGGGCACTTACGAGCAGTACTTC. This chain uses TRBV7-8 with TRBJ2-7, with 8 bases that match TRBD1. V trimming: 5 bases; J trimming: 4 bases; junction bases outside the gene matches: 10. Germline CDR1 and CDR2: SGHVS and FQNEAQ. CDR3 length equals 15 residues.

The CDR3 protein is CASSQGPVNEKLFF. For the CDR3, the DNA is TGCGCCAGCAGCCAGGGGCCGGTTAATGAAAAACTGTTTTTT. The chain joins TRBV5-1 to TRBJ1-4, with D perhaps TRBD1 (6 bases). Trimming pared 4 bases from V and 4 bases from J, leaving 11 bases between. From germline, CDR1 is SGHRS and CDR2 YFSETQ. The CDR3 extends over 14 amino acids.

Concerning this clonotype itself: The conserved closing phenylalanine or tryptophan is absent in this CDR3, likely reflecting a read error. The limits of the CDR3 on the DNA are not certain, so only TCRdb's listed CDR3 is given. The gene calls are TRBV10-3 and TRBJ2-7; the DNA was not compared with TRBD1, the D call given in the table. Inclusive of both ends, the CDR3 amounts to 10 amino acids. CDR1 is ENHRY, CDR2 SYGVKD, per germline. The CDR3: CAISAKTGKR.

V is TRBV7-9 and J is TRBJ2-5; possible D gene TRBD2, 5 bases. V lost 1 base and J lost 5, with 14 bases in between. Germline V lookup: CDR1 SEHNR, CDR2 FQNEAQ (reference sequence). This CDR3 is built from 15 residues. The CDR3 reads CASSLVASSGETQYF. Written as DNA, the CDR3 is TGTGCCAGCAGCTTAGTGGCCAGCTCGGGGGAGACCCAGTACTTC. The full variable domain, rest sourced from reference TRBV7-9 and TRBJ2-5, is DTGVSQNPRHKITKRGQNVTFRCDPISEHNRLYWYRQTLGQGPEFLTYFQNEAQLEKSRLLSDRFSAERPKGSFSTLEIQRTEQGDSAMYLCASSLVASSGETQYFGPGTRLLVL.

This chain links TRBV9 with TRBJ2-3; D is possibly TRBD1 (5 bases). Trimming removed 0 bases at V and 4 bases at J, with 9 bases between. The length of the CDR3 is 14 residues. The germline gives CDR1 SGDLS, CDR2 YYNGEE. The CDR3 DNA sequence: TGTGCCAGCAGCGTAGTACAGGATGCAGATACGCAGTATTTT. As protein: CASSVVQDADTQYF.

This clonotype occurred many times. The chain has TRBV27 and TRBJ2-7; tentatively, D is TRBD1 or TRBD2 (5 bases each). The CDR3 covers 15 residues. CDR1 and CDR2 from the germline V gene are MNHEY and SMNVEV (reference sequence). Trimming removed 2 bases at V and 1 base at J, with 12 bases between. The DNA of the CDR3 is TGTGCCAGCAGTTTAGTCGGGACGGCATCCTACGAGCAGTACTTC. This encodes CASSLVGTASYEQYF.

With respect to this clonotype: Its ends do not fully match the called genes, so a read error is possible. This sequence joins TRBV20-1 and TRBJ1-1; 8 bases line up with TRBD1. The CDR3 spans 16 residues. Per the germline V gene, CDR1 is DFQATT and CDR2 is SNEGSKA (reference sequence). This chain's CDR3 is CSARGVGQGDNTEVFF. The CDR3 DNA sequence: TGCAGTGCTAGAGGAGTAGGACAGGGAGATAACACTGAAGTTTTCTTT.

The chain links TRBV12-3 or TRBV12-4 to TRBJ2-3; tentative D call: TRBD2 (6 bases). V was shortened by 6 bases and J by 6 bases, with 16 bases between the two germline ends. The CDR3 sequence is 14 residues long. CDR3: CASRPIRGYDTQYF. The DNA for the CDR3 is TGTGCCAGCAGGCCCATTCGGGGGTACGATACGCAGTATTTT.

This clonotype was counted at least ten times. This could be a read error, since a much larger clone is one nucleotide away. The V call is TRBV24-1, the J call TRBJ2-1; D ambiguous. The V end was cut by 2 bases, the J end by 5 bases, with 3 bases between. This CDR3 spans 12 amino acids. In germline, CDR1 is KGHDR, CDR2 SFDVKD. CDR3 DNA sequence: TGTGCCACCAGTGATTCGGACAATGAGCAGTTCTTC. Protein product: CATSDSDNEQFF.

This clonotype was counted a few times. The chain is built from TRBV7-3 and TRBJ2-7; no clear D gene. V lost 3 bases, J lost 3 bases, and 9 bases lay in between. Germline lookup yields CDR1 SGHTA and CDR2 FQGTGA. CDR3 size: 13 residues. In DNA form, the CDR3 reads TGTGCCAGCAGCTTTTCCCCCCACTACGAGCAGTACTTC. Protein product: CASSFSPHYEQYF.

This clonotype was counted a few times. V is TRBV20-1 and J is TRBJ2-7, with 8 positions matching TRBD2. With V trimmed by 6 bases and J by 6 bases, 16 bases remained unmatched. Germline V gives CDR1 DFQATT, CDR2 SNEGSKA (reference sequence). The CDR3 has 15 amino acids. CDR3 coding DNA: TGCAGTGCCCCCGCGGCCGGGAGGGCCGTCCGCGAGCAGTACTTC. It yields the protein CSAPAAGRAVREQYF.

This clonotype appeared a few times. The V gene is TRBV12-3 or TRBV12-4, the J gene TRBJ2-7; no definite D call. Trimming took off 0 bases at V and 0 bases at J, with 9 bases between the two ends. This CDR3 region has 15 residues. The CDR3 DNA follows: TGTGCCAGCAGTTTAGCGGACCCCGGCTCCTACGAGCAGTACTTC. It translates to CASSLADPGSYEQYF.

The chain couples TRBV5-1 to TRBJ2-7; D not certain. The V end lost 7 bases, the J end lost 5 bases, and 10 bases lay between the germline ends. CDR3 length equals 11 residues. CDR1 is SGHRS, CDR2 YFSETQ, per germline. The CDR3 here is CASVSAHEQYF. Written as DNA, the CDR3 is TGCGCCAGCGTCAGCGCCCACGAGCAGTACTTC.

This chain connects TRBV5-1 to TRBJ2-3, with TRBD2 matching over 12 bases. The trim removed 7 bases at V and 8 bases at J, leaving 11 bases unmatched. CDR3 length equals 15 residues. Germline CDR1 and CDR2: SGHRS and YFSETQ. In nucleotides, the CDR3 is TGCGCCAGCTGGGGACTAGCGGGTCCGACGGGTACGCAGTATTTT. Its translation is CASWGLAGPTGTQYF.

The chain is built from TRBV20-1 and TRBJ2-1; 9 bases are shared with TRBD2. Trimming took 3 bases from V and 0 from J; bases not matched to a gene: 12. Germline V lookup: CDR1 DFQATT, CDR2 SNEGSKA (reference sequence). This CDR3 is 18 amino acids long. The DNA for the CDR3 is TGCAGTGCTAGCGGAGCTAGCGGGGCTCTGAGCTCCTACAATGAGCAGTTCTTC. Its translation: CSASGASGALSSYNEQFF.

Points on this clonotype: Just one base apart from a much larger clone, this may be a read error. J is TRBJ2-7 and V is TRBV7-9; no clear D gene. V was trimmed by 5 bases and J by 3 bases, leaving 8 bases between them. Germline lookup yields CDR1 SEHNR and CDR2 FQNEAQ (reference sequence). The CDR3 runs 12 residues. In nucleotides, the CDR3 is TGTGCCAGCAGCCCCGCTTTCTACGAGCAGTACTTC. This gives the protein CASSPAFYEQYF.

The chain couples TRBV6-1 to TRBJ2-1; a possible D gene is TRBD1 (6 bases). The CDR3 covers 13 residues. The V and J ends lost 5 bases and 8 bases respectively, with 13 bases between them. From germline, CDR1 is MNHNS and CDR2 SASEGT. The CDR3 DNA follows: TGTGCCAGCAGTCGTCAACAGGGCTATGAGCAGTTCTTC. Its translation is CASSRQQGYEQFF.

This rearrangement joins TRBV5-1 to TRBJ1-2, with 8 bases aligning to TRBD1. Trimming at V came to 0 bases and at J to 6 bases, leaving 10 bases not matched to a gene. The CDR3 extends over 16 amino acids. The V gene's germline CDR1 is SGHRS and CDR2 YFSETQ. Here the CDR3 DNA reads TGCGCCAGCAGCTTGGGAGACAGGGGTGGGGACGATGGCTACACCTTC. It yields the protein CASSLGDRGGDDGYTF.

The rearrangement joins TRBV12-3 or TRBV12-4 to TRBJ2-1; D not resolved. This CDR3 contains 12 residues. The ends were cut back, 3 bases at V and 10 bases at J, with 10 bases in the middle. The CDR3 region is CASSFNAEEQFF. The CDR3 DNA is TGTGCCAGCAGTTTTAATGCTGAAGAGCAGTTCTTC.

V is TRBV20-1 and J is TRBJ1-6; unclear D gene. The germline V gene encodes CDR1 DFQATT and CDR2 SNEGSKA (reference sequence). CDR3 length equals 12 residues. V was clipped by 5 bases and J by 6 bases, with 8 bases between them. In DNA form, the CDR3 reads TGCAGTGCTTCACGGTCTAATTCACCCCTCCACTTT. Translation: CSASRSNSPLHF.

The chain joins TRBV11-2 to TRBJ2-3; 9 nucleotides agree with TRBD2. This CDR3 has 12 amino acids. V lost 11 bases and J lost 3; bases outside the gene matches: 3. CDR1 and CDR2 (germline): SGHAT, FQNNGV. CDR3 nucleotides: TGTGCCGGCGGGAGGGGGACAGATACGCAGTATTTT. Its protein is CAGGRGTDTQYF.

The chain uses TRBV5-6 and TRBJ1-4; a possible D gene is TRBD1 (5 bases). V lost 0 bases, J lost 3 bases, and 9 bases lay in between. Per germline, CDR1 SGHDT and CDR2 YYEEEE. The CDR3 is 15 amino acids. In DNA, the CDR3 is TGTGCCAGCAGCTTGGCCAGGGAGGCTAATGAAAAACTGTTTTTT. This sequence encodes CASSLAREANEKLFF.

The rearrangement joins TRBV9 to TRBJ2-1, with D uncertain. Germline V gene sequence: CDR1 SGDLS, CDR2 YYNGEE. The V and J ends lost 2 bases and 6 bases respectively, with 9 bases between them. CDR3 length equals 13 residues. The CDR3: CASSVLGFNEQFF. DNA of the CDR3: TGTGCCAGCAGCGTTTTAGGTTTCAATGAGCAGTTCTTC. The whole variable domain, remainder taken from reference TRBV9 and TRBJ2-1, is DSGVTQTPKHLITATGQRVTLRCSPRSGDLSVYWYQQSLDQGLQFLIQYYNGEERAKGNILERFSAQQFPDLHSELNLSSLELGDSALYFCASSVLGFNEQFFGPGTRLTVL.

V gene TRBV6-5 combines with J gene TRBJ2-2; no firm D call. There are 14 residues in the CDR3. Germline CDR1 reads MNHEY; CDR2 reads SVGAGI. V was cut by 0 bases and J by 4 bases, with 6 bases left in between. DNA for the CDR3: TGTGCCAGCAGTTACTCGGGCTCCACCGGGGAGCTGTTTTTT. Amino acids: CASSYSGSTGELFF.

The chain joins TRBV7-9 to TRBJ1-3; no definite D call. Per the germline V gene, CDR1 is SEHNR and CDR2 is FQNEAQ (reference sequence). V lost 1 base, J lost 5 bases, and 9 bases lay in between. This CDR3 region has 14 residues. CDR3 loop: CASSLGRTRNTIYF. The CDR3 coding sequence is TGTGCCAGCAGCTTAGGCAGAACCCGAAACACCATATATTTT.

J is TRBJ2-1 and V is TRBV7-3; D unclear. CDR1 and CDR2 from the germline V gene are SGHTA and FQGTGA. The ends were cut back, 3 bases at V and 10 bases at J, with 7 bases in the middle. There are 11 residues in the CDR3. CDR3 in amino acids: CASSFGEEQFF. The DNA for the CDR3 is TGTGCCAGCAGCTTTGGTGAAGAGCAGTTCTTC.

The genes are TRBV29-1 and TRBJ2-7; possibly TRBD1 for D (6 bases). Germline assignment: CDR1 SQVTM and CDR2 ANQGSEA. V was pared by 5 bases and J by 5 bases, with 13 bases between. The CDR3 is made up of 12 amino acids. CDR3 coding DNA: TGCAGCGTTCTGACAGGCATCCACGAGCAGTACTTC. It specifies CSVLTGIHEQYF.